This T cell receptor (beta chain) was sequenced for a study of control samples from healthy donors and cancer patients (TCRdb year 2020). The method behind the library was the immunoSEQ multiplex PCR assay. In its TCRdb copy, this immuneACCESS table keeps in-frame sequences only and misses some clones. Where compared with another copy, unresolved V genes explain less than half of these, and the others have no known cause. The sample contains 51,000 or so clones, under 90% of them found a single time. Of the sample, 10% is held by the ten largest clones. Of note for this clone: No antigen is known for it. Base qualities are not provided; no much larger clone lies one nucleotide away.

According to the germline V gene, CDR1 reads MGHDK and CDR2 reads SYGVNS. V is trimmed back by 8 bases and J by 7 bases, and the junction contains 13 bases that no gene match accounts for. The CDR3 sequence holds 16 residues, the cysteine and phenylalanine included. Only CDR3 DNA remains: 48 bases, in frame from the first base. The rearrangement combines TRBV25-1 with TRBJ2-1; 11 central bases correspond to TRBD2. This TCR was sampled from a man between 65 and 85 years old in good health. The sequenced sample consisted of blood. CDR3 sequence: CASGQQLAGVGNEQFF. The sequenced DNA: TGTGCCAGCGGGCAGCAACTAGCGGGAGTAGGGAATGAGCAGTTCTTC.